This paragraph covers one TCR beta chain sequence. What antigen it recognizes has not been identified. Within one base of it there is no much larger clone, and no base qualities were kept. The data derive from a study of regulatory T cells in long-lasting Graves disease (dated by TCRdb to the early 2020s). A note on the overall study: Persistent Graves' disease meant more than 5 years of antithyroid drug treatment with TSH receptor autoantibodies that stayed positive. Patients with persistent Graves' disease were compared with patients with newly diagnosed Graves' disease using TCR sequencing and RNA sequencing of peripheral blood. The study was conducted in China and was registered as a clinical trial. A total of 35 or so samples were covered by TCR sequencing, comprising approximately 13 persistent and approximately 20 newly diagnosed Graves' disease patients. Persistent Graves' disease patients in the clinical cohort had taken antithyroid drugs for approximately ten years on average.

From the cysteine through the phenylalanine, the CDR3 covers 16 amino acids. The read is trimmed to its CDR3 DNA, 48 bases read in frame from base 1. V loses 0 bases of germline sequence and J loses 1 base, and the interval between the two ends is 12 bases. CDR1 LGHDT and CDR2 YNNKEL are derived from the germline V gene (reference sequence). In light of the paper, this sample's time point label describes: persistent/refractory GD, antithyroid drugs over 5 years with positive TRAb. RNA was extracted from PBMCs in TRIzol for both TCR sequencing and RNA sequencing. Graves' disease was diagnosed according to American Thyroid Association guidelines. Patients were recruited from an endocrinology department in Xi'an, China. Each patient gave about 8.1 milliliters of peripheral blood, collected in an EDTA anticoagulant tube. PBMCs were isolated by Ficoll Paque Plus density gradient separation without further T cell sorting. An Agilent 2100 Bioanalyzer and agarose gel were used to assess RNA quality, and a NanoDrop 2000 was used to measure RNA concentration.

What the authors observed across the whole study: The small sample size was acknowledged by the authors as a limitation that may reduce accuracy. Patients with persistent disease shared more public clonotypes (approximately 2,500) than newly diagnosed patients did (more than 900). Because the primary lesion, thyroid tissue, could not be accessed, the study looked at peripheral blood alone. Persistent Graves' disease patients showed lower TCR Shannon entropy and fewer highly expanded clones than newly diagnosed patients, suggesting clonal expansion. Sequencing and analysis were restricted to the TCR beta chain. TRBV28, TRBJ1-2 and TRBJ2-5 were preferentially used in persistent disease, while TRBV20-1 and TRBJ2-1 were favored in newly diagnosed disease.

The method behind the library was multiplex PCR. Data came from an Illumina HiSeq 4000. iRepertoire HTBI primers and Arm-PCR amplification of CDR3 regions were used to construct TCR beta libraries. Before sequencing, the PCR products underwent gel purification. As for how the authors treated the data: Gene usage analysis of CDR3 amino acid clonotypes relied on the 55 to 80 TRBV and 12 to 15 TRBJ segments identified across samples. COPE and FqMerger were used to merge filtered high-quality paired reads into contigs. BLAST was used to align contigs to IMGT TRBV, TRBD and TRBJ reference genes, with CDR3 defined following IMGT. Clonotypes above 0.1% frequency were classified as highly expanded clones. Shannon entropy was used to measure repertoire diversity, and the Gini coefficient was used to measure V-J evenness. Clonotypes shared by more than one individual were considered public. The raw public data were reprocessed by TCRdb itself: fastp quality trimming at Q25, MiXCR clonotype calling, in-frame beta chains only. Every distinct CDR3 protein forms one entry, paired with its most common genes and DNA. TCRdb, rather than the study authors, made the V and J calls. This sample comprises approximately 690,000 distinct CDR3 sequences, around 30% of them detected only once. The ten largest clones add up to around 42% of the sample.

The receptor's source is a female donor with Graves disease. This chain joins TRBV3-1 to TRBJ2-5, with no D gene named confidently. This specimen consisted of peripheral blood mononuclear cells (PBMCs), obtained when the disease was refractory, from a patient treated with antithyroid drugs. The encoded CDR3 is CASSQDSFGGQETQYF. The bases are TGTGCCAGCAGCCAAGACTCCTTCGGCGGCCAAGAGACCCAGTACTTC.